These T cell receptor beta chains were read from a single sample in a study of blood T cell repertoires in COVID-19. Clones were sequenced by immunoSEQ multiplex PCR, and TCRdb holds only the in-frame ones, with some missing. The sample yields about 150,000 clones, more than 80% seen once. Material for sequencing was peripheral blood. The receptors were gathered from an older woman with active COVID-19. Both conserved end residues are part of each CDR3. The D gene is left open where the match is weak. Clone size is not always given. Where it is, it says once, few, many or a class for expanded clones.

TRBJ2-2 TRBV30 NA few CAWRPGSGGELFF TGTGCCTGGAGACCCGGGAGTGGAGGGGAGCTGTTTTTT
TRBJ1-2 TRBV6-5 NA NA CASSRGLGYGYTF TGTGCCAGCAGTCGGGGTTTAGGCTATGGCTACACCTTC
TRBJ2-1 TRBV9 TRBD2 NA CASSLGSGGGEQFF TGTGCCAGCAGTCTCGGATCCGGCGGGGGTGAGCAGTTCTTC
TRBJ1-1 TRBV7-8 TRBD1 NA CASSSDRGGSTEAFF TGTGCCAGCAGCTCGGACAGGGGAGGTAGCACTGAAGCTTTCTTT
TRBJ2-1 TRBV5-1 TRBD2 NA CASSGGTSGRAGEQFF TGCGCCAGCAGCGGCGGGACTAGCGGGAGGGCCGGTGAGCAGTTCTTC
TRBJ2-3 TRBV4-2 TRBD2 NA CASSQRAGSDTQYF TGTGCCAGCAGCCAGAGAGCGGGATCAGATACGCAGTATTTT
TRBJ1-1 TRBV7-9 NA NA CASSLGRGYTEAFF TGTGCCAGCAGCTTGGGCAGGGGCTACACTGAAGCTTTCTTT
TRBJ2-2 TRBV19 NA NA CASSIDLSSTGELFF TGTGCCAGTAGTATAGATCTCAGTTCTACCGGGGAGCTGTTTTTT
TRBJ2-1 TRBV9 TRBD2 NA CASSVAGLAGGSNEQFF TGTGCCAGCAGCGTCGCCGGACTAGCGGGAGGTTCTAATGAGCAGTTCTTC
TRBJ2-1 TRBV2 TRBD2 NA CASSESLTSGRALYNEQFF TGTGCCAGCAGTGAGTCCCTTACTAGCGGGAGGGCCCTCTACAATGAGCAGTTCTTC
TRBJ1-1 TRBV7-9 NA NA CASSLEAGSEAFF TGTGCCAGCAGCTTAGAGGCGGGGAGTGAAGCTTTCTTT
TRBJ2-7 TRBV19 NA NA CASSFGGSSYEQYF TGTGCCAGTAGTTTTGGTGGTAGCTCCTACGAGCAGTACTTC
TRBJ1-1 TRBV7-2 NA NA CASSLAQGSTTEAFF TGTGCCAGCAGCTTAGCGCAGGGGTCGACCACTGAAGCTTTCTTT
TRBJ1-1 TRBV10-3 TRBD1 NA CAISRRTGEAEAFF TGTGCCATCAGTAGAAGGACAGGGGAGGCTGAAGCTTTCTTT
TRBJ1-2 TRBV28 NA NA CASSSDILVSREYGYTF TGTGCCAGCAGTTCTGACATTCTCGTCTCCCGAGAATATGGCTACACCTTC
TRBJ2-1 TRBV4-3 TRBD2 NA CASSHTRGLAGPYNEQFF TGCGCCAGCAGCCACACCCGGGGGCTAGCGGGACCCTACAATGAGCAGTTCTTC
TRBJ1-1 TRBV2 NA once CASGQLNTEAFF TGTGCCAGCGGGCAGTTGAACACTGAAGCTTTCTTT
TRBJ2-5 TRBV6-2/TRBV6-3 TRBD2 NA CASSSRTSGRAGETQYF TGTGCCAGCAGTTCCAGGACTAGCGGGAGGGCGGGAGAGACCCAGTACTTC
TRBJ2-5 TRBV5-4 TRBD2 NA CASSPSGRVGETQYF TGTGCCAGCAGTCCAAGCGGGAGGGTAGGGGAGACCCAGTACTTC
TRBJ2-5 TRBV24-1 TRBD2 NA CATSIAGWETQYF TGTGCCACCAGTATAGCGGGGTGGGAGACCCAGTACTTC
TRBJ2-1 TRBV4-3 TRBD2 NA CASSGAGLADNEQFF TGCGCCAGCAGCGGAGCCGGACTAGCGGACAATGAGCAGTTCTTC
TRBJ1-1 TRBV18 NA NA CASSPGIEVSAFF TGTGCCAGCTCACCAGGTATTGAGGTGTCGGCTTTCTTT
TRBJ2-5 TRBV3-1/TRBV3-2 TRBD2 NA CASSPSLTGLAGGETQYF TGTGCCAGCAGCCCGTCCTTAACGGGACTAGCGGGAGGAGAGACCCAGTACTTC
TRBJ1-1 TRBV2 NA NA CASNRDISEAFF TGTGCCAGTAACAGAGACATTAGTGAAGCTTTCTTT
TRBJ2-1 TRBV10-3 NA once CAISGGEASYNEQFF TGTGCCATCAGTGGAGGCGAGGCCTCCTACAATGAGCAGTTCTTC
TRBJ2-7 TRBV7-2 NA NA CASSAGQRSYEQYF TGTGCCAGCAGCGCAGGACAGAGGAGCTACGAGCAGTACTTC
TRBJ1-1 TRBV6-2/TRBV6-3 NA few CASSYRVDTEAFF TGTGCCAGCAGTTACCGGGTAGACACTGAAGCTTTCTTT
TRBJ2-7 TRBV2 TRBD2 NA CTGGGRRREQYF TGCACGGGGGGTGGGAGAAGGAGGGAGCAGTACTTC
TRBJ1-2 TRBV4-1 NA few CASSQEVLGQRQTGYTF TGCGCCAGCAGCCAAGAAGTGCTGGGACAAAGGCAGACTGGCTACACCTTC